The 20 T cell receptor beta chains below come from one sample, sequenced in a study of PD-L1 blockade in urothelial cancer. Using immunoSEQ multiplex PCR, the repertoire was profiled, and TCRdb retains in-frame clones only, with some absent. The data contain tens of thousands of clones, roughly 80% of them singletons. Specimen: PBMCs, collected around atezolizumab (anti-PD-L1) treatment. All receptors derive from a man between 65 and 85 years old with urothelial cancer.

This chain joins TRBV6-5 and TRBJ1-2; D is perhaps TRBD1 (6 bases). V was shortened by 2 bases and J by 6 bases, with 10 bases between the two germline ends. Germline assignment: CDR1 MNHEY and CDR2 SVGAGI. CDR3 length equals 13 residues. CDR3 DNA: TGTGCCAGCAGTTACCCCAACAGGGATGGCTACACCTTC. Protein product: CASSYPNRDGYTF.

V gene TRBV27 combines with J gene TRBJ1-5, with TRBD1 matching 8 bases. Germline values: CDR1 MNHEY, CDR2 SMNVEV (reference sequence). The CDR3 runs to 17 residues. V lost 3 bases and J lost 3; bases outside the gene matches: 10. The CDR3 DNA reads TGTGCCAGCAGTTTTACTTTTACGGACAGGGTCAATCAGCCCCAGCATTTT. Residues: CASSFTFTDRVNQPQHF.

The rearrangement links TRBV2 to TRBJ1-1; D not resolved. Between the trimmed V and J ends, which lost 5 bases and 3 bases, there was a span of 10 bases. CDR1 and CDR2 (germline): SNHLY, FYNNEI. CDR3 length equals 13 residues. CDR3: CASSRGSDTEAFF. CDR3 sequence (DNA): TGTGCCAGCAGTCGGGGTTCGGACACTGAAGCTTTCTTT.

The chain has TRBV30 and TRBJ2-1, with D possibly TRBD2 on 6 matching bases. Germline lookup yields CDR1 GTSNPN and CDR2 SVGIG (reference sequence). The V end was cut by 5 bases, the J end by 4 bases, with 12 bases between. The CDR3 extends over 13 amino acids. The CDR3 sequence is CAWAGSGYNEQFF. CDR3 in DNA: TGTGCCTGGGCCGGCAGCGGGTACAATGAGCAGTTCTTC.

This sequence joins TRBV5-6 and TRBJ2-5; 11 positions match TRBD2. The CDR3 runs to 13 residues. CDR1 SGHDT and CDR2 YYEEEE come from the germline V gene. V lost 5 bases to trimming and J lost 5 bases; unmatched junction nucleotides: 2. The CDR3 loop reads CASSTSGSETQYF. The DNA of the CDR3 is TGTGCCAGCAGTACTAGCGGGAGCGAGACCCAGTACTTC.

The chain recombines TRBV2 with TRBJ1-1, with D tentatively TRBD1 (5 bases). Germline CDR1 is SNHLY and CDR2 is FYNNEI. V shed 0 bases and J shed 5 bases, with 13 bases lying between them. The CDR3 is made up of 15 amino acids. The CDR3 DNA reads TGTGCCAGCAGTGAAGCGGGGGGAGGGCGGACTGAAGCTTTCTTT. It yields the protein CASSEAGGGRTEAFF.

The rearrangement links TRBV21-1 to TRBJ2-7; the DNA was not used to check the table's D call, TRBD2. TRBV21-1 is a recognized pseudogene. CDR3 size: 22 residues. CDR3 sequence reads: CASSRIVPGQGPGGGVEYEQYF. CDR3 coding DNA: TGTGCCAGCAGCAGGATTGTCCCGGGACAGGGACCCGGCGGGGGGGTGGAATACGAGCAGTACTTC.

The chain couples TRBV27 to TRBJ2-1; D possibly corresponds to TRBD1 (5 bases). The CDR3 totals 14 residues. The V end lost 0 bases, the J end lost 7 bases, and 10 bases lay between the germline ends. The germline V gene has CDR1 MNHEY and CDR2 SMNVEV (reference sequence). CDR3 sequence reads: CASSLSKGANEQFF. In DNA, the CDR3 is TGTGCCAGCAGTTTATCGAAAGGGGCTAATGAGCAGTTCTTC.

V gene TRBV5-6 combines with J gene TRBJ2-5; TRBD1 matches 8 bases. This CDR3 spans 13 amino acids. Germline-derived CDR1 and CDR2 are SGHDT and YYEEEE. Germline trimming cut 3 bases from V and 4 bases from J; bases unmatched to any gene: 2. The DNA of the CDR3 is TGTGCCAGCAGCTCGACAGGGGTAGAGACCCAGTACTTC. This gives the protein CASSSTGVETQYF.

The rearrangement joins TRBV15 to TRBJ1-3; maybe TRBD1 (6 bases). The CDR3 spans 20 residues. Germline V gene data show CDR1 as LNHNV and CDR2 as YYDKDF (reference sequence). V was pared by 2 bases and J by 0 bases, with 23 bases between. The CDR3 here is CATSRLPTGTSGYSGNTIYF. The CDR3 DNA is TGTGCCACCAGCAGATTACCGACAGGCACAAGTGGGTACTCTGGAAACACCATATATTTT.

This chain joins TRBV5-1 and TRBJ2-7, with 9 positions matching TRBD1. The germline V gene encodes CDR1 SGHRS and CDR2 YFSETQ. The CDR3 extends over 15 amino acids. Trimming took 4 bases from V and 6 from J; bases not matched to a gene: 11. The CDR3 is CASSRGTGSLGEQYF. CDR3 sequence (DNA): TGCGCCAGCAGCCGAGGGACAGGGTCGTTGGGCGAGCAGTACTTC.

The chain recombines TRBV5-1 with TRBJ2-5, with 10 positions matching TRBD2. The germline V gene encodes CDR1 SGHRS and CDR2 YFSETQ. The CDR3 has 16 amino acids. The trim removed 4 bases at V and 5 bases at J, leaving 11 bases unmatched. The CDR3 here is CASSRILAGVSETQYF. The CDR3 DNA is TGCGCCAGCAGCCGCATCCTAGCGGGAGTTTCGGAGACCCAGTACTTC.

The chain recombines TRBV7-3 with TRBJ1-5; D possibly corresponds to TRBD1 (6 bases). Germline CDR1 and CDR2: SGHTA and FQGTGA. Trimming pared 5 bases from V and 0 bases from J, leaving 17 bases between. The CDR3 extends over 17 amino acids. CDR3 DNA: TGTGCCAGCAGCCCCCAGACAGGAGAGTATAGCAATCAGCCCCAGCATTTT. Encoded protein: CASSPQTGEYSNQPQHF.

This chain uses TRBV11-3 with TRBJ2-5; tentative D call: TRBD2 (6 bases). The V end was cut by 1 base, the J end by 4 bases, with 13 bases between. The CDR3 spans 15 residues. Germline V CDR1 and CDR2: SGHNT, YENEEA. The CDR3 is CASSLAGRGGETQYF. The CDR3 DNA is TGTGCCAGCAGCTTAGCTGGGCGGGGCGGAGAGACCCAGTACTTC. The full variable domain, with the rest looked up from reference TRBV11-3 and TRBJ2-5, is EAGVVQSPRYKIIEKKQPVAFWCNPISGHNTLYWYLQNLGQGPELLIRYENEEAVDDSQLPKDRFSAERLKGVDSTLKIQPAELGDSAVYLCASSLAGRGGETQYFGPGTRLLVL.

The chain carries TRBV7-2 and TRBJ1-3; 7 bases match TRBD1. CDR1 and CDR2 from the germline V gene are SGHTA and FQGNSA. CDR3 size: 14 residues. V gave up 4 bases and J gave up 3 bases; unmatched junction bases: 3. The CDR3, as DNA: TGTGCCAGCAGCTCCGGGACAGTTGGAAACACCATATATTTT. It codes for CASSSGTVGNTIYF.

This clone appeared a single time. This sequence joins TRBV2 and TRBJ1-3; 8 bases agree with TRBD1. The V gene end was trimmed by 1 base and the J gene end by 4 bases; junction bases not matched to a gene: 3. This CDR3 is 15 amino acids long. Germline CDR1 reads SNHLY; CDR2 reads FYNNEI. In DNA, the CDR3 is TGTGCCAGCAGTGAAGAGCGGACAGGGGGAAACACCATATATTTT. Encoded protein: CASSEERTGGNTIYF.

A few counts support this clone. DNA of the CDR3: TGCGCCAGCAGCTTGGAGACAGTCACCGGGGAGCTGTTTTTT. Its translation: CASSLETVTGELFF. The chain uses TRBV5-1 and TRBJ2-2; D possibly corresponds to TRBD1 (5 bases). This CDR3 has 14 residues. The V end was cut by 0 bases, the J end by 4 bases, with 7 bases between. The germline V gene has CDR1 SGHRS and CDR2 YFSETQ.

The chain joins TRBV4-1 to TRBJ2-3; TRBD2 aligns across 8 bases. The CDR3 sequence is 18 residues long. Germline V gene lookup returns CDR1 MGHRA and CDR2 YSYEKL. J was trimmed by 0 bases and V by 0 bases; bases with no gene match: 8. The CDR3 loop is CASSQDPLLAASTDTQYF. CDR3 nucleotides: TGCGCCAGCAGCCAAGATCCCCTACTAGCGGCTAGCACAGATACGCAGTATTTT.

This clone is a singleton in its sample. This chain uses TRBV6-1 with TRBJ2-7; maybe TRBD1 (7 bases). Germline values: CDR1 MNHNS, CDR2 SASEGT. V was pared by 5 bases and J by 7 bases, with 21 bases between. The CDR3 sequence is 15 residues long. The CDR3 loop is CASSPTGSGGGEQYF. For the CDR3, the DNA is TGTGCCAGCAGTCCGACAGGGAGCGGAGGGGGTGAGCAGTACTTC.

The genes are TRBV5-1 and TRBJ2-7, with D possibly being TRBD1 (6 bases). V was pared by 4 bases and J by 7 bases, with 15 bases between. The CDR3 totals 13 residues. From germline, CDR1 is SGHRS and CDR2 YFSETQ. This CDR3 is CASSIGQPGEQYF. DNA of the CDR3: TGCGCCAGCAGCATTGGACAGCCCGGGGAGCAGTACTTC.